These 8 T cell receptor beta chains were all obtained from the same sample, sequenced in a study of blood T cell repertoires in COVID-19. Profiling relied on immunoSEQ multiplex PCR, and the TCRdb table lists in-frame clones only, not all of them. The data show roughly 160,000 clones, roughly 80% seen once. Source material: PBMCs or T cells enriched from blood (not recorded which). These receptors were taken from a woman in her 40s with acute COVID-19.

The V call is TRBV2, the J call TRBJ2-1, with D possibly being TRBD2 (5 bases). The CDR3 runs 12 residues. Trimming took 5 bases from V and 8 from J, leaving 10 bases between them. Germline CDR1 and CDR2: SNHLY and FYNNEI. CDR3 loop: CASSRESDEQFF. Written as DNA, the CDR3 is TGTGCCAGCAGTAGGGAGTCAGATGAGCAGTTCTTC.

The rearrangement joins TRBV7-2 to TRBJ2-7; the match to TRBD2 covers 13 bases. Germline V lookup: CDR1 SGHTA, CDR2 FQGNSA. The CDR3 length is 15 residues. Losses at the gene ends were 5 bases for V and 6 bases for J; bases not matched to a gene: 7. The CDR3 is CASSLGLAGAGEQYF. CDR3 bases: TGTGCCAGCAGCCTCGGACTAGCGGGAGCGGGCGAGCAGTACTTC.

V and J are TRBV11-1 and TRBJ1-1; weak D call: TRBD1 (6 bases). V was cut by 1 base and J by 7 bases, with 13 bases left in between. The CDR3 spans 14 residues. Germline-derived CDR1 and CDR2 are SGHAT and FQDESV (reference sequence). The CDR3 bases are TGTGCCAGCAGCTTAGTAAGGGGGGGCGATGAAGCTTTCTTT. It specifies CASSLVRGGDEAFF.

J is TRBJ2-6 and V is TRBV2; possible D gene TRBD1, 6 bases. V was trimmed by 1 base and J by 1 base, leaving 11 bases between them. Germline V CDR1 and CDR2: SNHLY, FYNNEI. The CDR3 is 17 amino acids. This CDR3 reads CASSEERGTSGANVLTF. In nucleotides, the CDR3 is TGTGCCAGCAGTGAAGAAAGGGGGACATCTGGGGCCAACGTCCTGACTTTC.

The gene calls are TRBV28 and TRBJ2-1, with 11 bases aligning to TRBD2. The V gene end was trimmed by 4 bases and the J gene end by 5 bases; junction bases not matched to a gene: 10. The V gene's germline CDR1 is MDHEN and CDR2 SYDVKM. This CDR3 comprises 17 residues. The DNA for the CDR3 is TGTGCCAGCAGTTCTATCTCTAGCGGGAGGCCACACAATGAGCAGTTCTTC. Its translation is CASSSISSGRPHNEQFF. The full variable domain, its missing parts supplied by reference TRBV28 and TRBJ2-1, is DVKVTQSSRYLVKRTGEKVFLECVQDMDHENMFWYRQDPGLGLRLIYFSYDVKMKEKGDIPEGYSVSREKKERFSLILESASTNQTSMYLCASSSISSGRPHNEQFFGPGTRLTVL.

This CDR3 reads CASSHWTGVNTEAFF. The CDR3 DNA is TGTGCCAGCAGCCATTGGACAGGCGTGAACACTGAAGCTTTCTTT. The chain is built from TRBV14 and TRBJ1-1; 7 nucleotides match TRBD1. The CDR3 is 15 amino acids. V lost 3 bases to trimming and J lost 0 bases; unmatched junction nucleotides: 4. Germline V gene sequence: CDR1 SGHDN, CDR2 FVKESK.

V and J are TRBV2 and TRBJ1-2; D is perhaps TRBD1 (5 bases). From germline, CDR1 is SNHLY and CDR2 FYNNEI. Trimming left V 6 bases short and J 1 base short, with 12 bases between. CDR3 size: 14 residues. The CDR3 DNA follows: TGTGCCAGCAGCTCCTGGGGCGTTAACTATGGCTACACCTTC. Its translation: CASSSWGVNYGYTF.

The chain recombines TRBV7-6 with TRBJ2-3; TRBD1 agrees at 8 bases. CDR1 is SGHVS and CDR2 is FNYEAQ in the germline V gene. The junction had 9 bases not matched to a gene; V was cut back by 5 bases and J by 2 bases. The CDR3 has 16 amino acids. The CDR3 sequence is CASSPKTGVHTDTQYF. CDR3 coding DNA: TGTGCCAGCAGCCCAAAGACAGGGGTTCACACAGATACGCAGTATTTT.